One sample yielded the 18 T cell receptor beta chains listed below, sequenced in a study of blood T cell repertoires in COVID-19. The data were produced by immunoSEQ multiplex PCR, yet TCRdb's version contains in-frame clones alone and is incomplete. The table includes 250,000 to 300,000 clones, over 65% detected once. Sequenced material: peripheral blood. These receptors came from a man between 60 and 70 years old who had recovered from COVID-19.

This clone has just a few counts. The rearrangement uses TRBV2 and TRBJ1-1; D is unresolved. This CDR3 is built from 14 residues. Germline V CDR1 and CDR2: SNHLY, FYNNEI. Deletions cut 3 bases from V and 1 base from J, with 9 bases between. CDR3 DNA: TGTGCCAGCAGTGAGTTTATTCCGAACACTGAAGCTTTCTTT. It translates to CASSEFIPNTEAFF.

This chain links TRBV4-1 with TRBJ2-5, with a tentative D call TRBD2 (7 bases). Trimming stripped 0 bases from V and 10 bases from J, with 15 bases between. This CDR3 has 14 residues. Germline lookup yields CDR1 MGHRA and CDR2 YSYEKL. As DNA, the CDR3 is TGCGCCAGCAGCCAAGAGCGGGGGCCCTTCTTCCAGTACTTC. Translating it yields CASSQERGPFFQYF.

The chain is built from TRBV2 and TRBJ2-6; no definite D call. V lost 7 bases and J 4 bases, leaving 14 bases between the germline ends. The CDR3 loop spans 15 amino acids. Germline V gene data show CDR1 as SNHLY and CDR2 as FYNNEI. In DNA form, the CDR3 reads TGTGCCAGCAACACTAACATCCCCGGGGCCAACGTCCTGACTTTC. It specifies CASNTNIPGANVLTF.

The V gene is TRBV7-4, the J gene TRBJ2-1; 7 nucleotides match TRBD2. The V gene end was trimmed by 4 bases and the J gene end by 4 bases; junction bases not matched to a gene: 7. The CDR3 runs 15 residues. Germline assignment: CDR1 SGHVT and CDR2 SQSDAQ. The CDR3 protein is CASSSSGTDYNEQFF. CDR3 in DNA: TGTGCCAGCAGCTCAAGCGGGACTGATTACAATGAGCAGTTCTTC.

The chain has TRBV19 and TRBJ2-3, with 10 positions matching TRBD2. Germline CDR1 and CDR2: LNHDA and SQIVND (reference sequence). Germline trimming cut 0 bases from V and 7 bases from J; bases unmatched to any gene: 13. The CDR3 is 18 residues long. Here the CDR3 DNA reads TGTGCCAGTAGTATAGATCCCCTGCTGCAGCGGGAGGGTTATACGCAGTATTTT. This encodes CASSIDPLLQREGYTQYF.

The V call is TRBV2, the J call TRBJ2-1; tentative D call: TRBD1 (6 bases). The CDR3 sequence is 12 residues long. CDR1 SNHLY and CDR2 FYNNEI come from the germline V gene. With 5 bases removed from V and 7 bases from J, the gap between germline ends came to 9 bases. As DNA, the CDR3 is TGTGCCAGCAGTACCCAGGGGAATGAGCAGTTCTTC. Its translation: CASSTQGNEQFF.

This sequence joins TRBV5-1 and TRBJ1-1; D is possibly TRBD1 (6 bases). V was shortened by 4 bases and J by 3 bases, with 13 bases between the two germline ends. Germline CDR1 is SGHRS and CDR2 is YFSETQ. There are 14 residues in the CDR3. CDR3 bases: TGCGCCAGCAGCATCAGGGGAGAGCACACTGAAGCTTTCTTT. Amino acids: CASSIRGEHTEAFF.

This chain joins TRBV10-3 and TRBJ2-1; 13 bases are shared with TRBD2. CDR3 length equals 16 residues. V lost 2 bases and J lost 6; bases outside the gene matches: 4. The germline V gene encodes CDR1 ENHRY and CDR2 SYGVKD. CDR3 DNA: TGTGCCATCAGTGAGATTTGGACTAGCGGGAGCAATGAGCAGTTCTTC. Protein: CAISEIWTSGSNEQFF.

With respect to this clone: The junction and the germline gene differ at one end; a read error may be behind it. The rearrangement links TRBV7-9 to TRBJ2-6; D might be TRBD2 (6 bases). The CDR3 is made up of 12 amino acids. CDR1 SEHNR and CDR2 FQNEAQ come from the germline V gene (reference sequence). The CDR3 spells CASSWGDNVLTF. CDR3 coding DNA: TGTGCCAGCAGCTGGGGGGACAACGTCCTGACTTTC.

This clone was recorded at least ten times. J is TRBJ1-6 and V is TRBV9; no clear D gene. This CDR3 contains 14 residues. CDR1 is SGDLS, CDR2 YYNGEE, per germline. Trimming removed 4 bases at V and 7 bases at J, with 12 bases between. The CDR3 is CASSKRAGNSPLHF. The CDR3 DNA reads TGTGCCAGCAGCAAGAGAGCAGGAAATTCACCCCTCCACTTT.

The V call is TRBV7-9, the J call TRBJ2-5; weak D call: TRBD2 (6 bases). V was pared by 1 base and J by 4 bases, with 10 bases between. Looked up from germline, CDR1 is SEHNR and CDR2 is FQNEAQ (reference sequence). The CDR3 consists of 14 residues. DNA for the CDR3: TGTGCCAGCAGCTTAGGAGCCGGGGGAGAGACCCAGTACTTC. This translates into CASSLGAGGETQYF.

In DNA, the CDR3 is TGTGCCAGCAGTTTCCGGTTTTATAGCAATCAGCCCCAGCATTTT. As protein: CASSFRFYSNQPQHF. The chain links TRBV27 to TRBJ1-5; D gene uncertain. CDR1 is MNHEY and CDR2 is SMNVEV in the germline V gene (reference sequence). V was trimmed by 3 bases and J by 0 bases, leaving 9 bases between them. This CDR3 spans 15 amino acids.

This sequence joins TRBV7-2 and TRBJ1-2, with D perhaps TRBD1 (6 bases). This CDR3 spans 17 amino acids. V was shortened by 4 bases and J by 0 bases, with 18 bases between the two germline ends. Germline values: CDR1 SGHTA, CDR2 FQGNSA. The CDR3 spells CASSSVGGGNTNYGYTF. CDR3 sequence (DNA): TGTGCCAGCAGCTCGGTTGGGGGGGGCAATACTAACTATGGCTACACCTTC. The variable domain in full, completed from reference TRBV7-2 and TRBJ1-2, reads GAGVSQSPSNKVTEKGKDVELRCDPISGHTALYWYRQSLGQGLEFLIYFQGNSAPDKSGLPSDRFSAERTGGSVSTLTIQRTQQEDSAVYLCASSSVGGGNTNYGYTFGSGTRLTVV.

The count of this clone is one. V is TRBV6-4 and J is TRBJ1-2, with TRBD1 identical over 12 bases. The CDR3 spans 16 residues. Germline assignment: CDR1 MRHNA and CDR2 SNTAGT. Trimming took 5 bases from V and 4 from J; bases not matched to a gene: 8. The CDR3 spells CASSPGTGGSSYGYTF. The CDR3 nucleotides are TGTGCCAGCAGTCCCGGGACAGGGGGCAGTAGCTATGGCTACACCTTC.

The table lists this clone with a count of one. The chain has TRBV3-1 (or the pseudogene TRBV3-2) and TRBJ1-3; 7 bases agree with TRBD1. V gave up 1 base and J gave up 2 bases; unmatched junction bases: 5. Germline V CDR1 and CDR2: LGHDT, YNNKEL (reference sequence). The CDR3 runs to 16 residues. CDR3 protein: CASSQVPGGPGNTIYF. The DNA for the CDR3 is TGTGCCAGCAGCCAAGTCCCAGGGGGGCCTGGAAACACCATATATTTT.

The CDR3 region has the DNA TGTGCCAGCAGCTTCTCACTAGCGGGGGGCCGAACAGATACGCAGTATTTT. This translates into CASSFSLAGGRTDTQYF. This chain uses TRBV7-2 with TRBJ2-3, with 12 bases fitting TRBD2. The CDR3 sequence is 17 residues long. After removal of 3 bases from V and 3 bases from J, the junction contained 7 bases not matched to a gene. Germline V gives CDR1 SGHTA, CDR2 FQGNSA.

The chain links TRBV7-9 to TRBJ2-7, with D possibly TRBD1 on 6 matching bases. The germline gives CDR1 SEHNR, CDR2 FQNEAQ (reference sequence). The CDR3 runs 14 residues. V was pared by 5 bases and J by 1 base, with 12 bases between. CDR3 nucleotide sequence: TGTGCCAGCAGCCCTCCTAGGGGGTCCTACGAGCAGTACTTC. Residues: CASSPPRGSYEQYF. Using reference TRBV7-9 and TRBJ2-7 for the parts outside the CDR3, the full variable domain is DTGVSQNPRHKITKRGQNVTFRCDPISEHNRLYWYRQTLGQGPEFLTYFQNEAQLEKSRLLSDRFSAERPKGSFSTLEIQRTEQGDSAMYLCASSPPRGSYEQYFGPGTRLTVT.

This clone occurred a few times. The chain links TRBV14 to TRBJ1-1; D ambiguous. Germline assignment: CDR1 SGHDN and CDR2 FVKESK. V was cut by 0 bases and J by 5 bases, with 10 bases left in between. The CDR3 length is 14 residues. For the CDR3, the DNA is TGTGCCAGCAGCCAAGATCGGCGGCGAACTGAAGCTTTCTTT. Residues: CASSQDRRRTEAFF.